This TCR beta chain comes out of a study of T cell clones after liver transplantation. CD3+CD4+ and CD3+CD8+ cells were FACS-sorted from thawed unstimulated PBMCs. Whole-study results and caveats: The donor-reactive repertoire was only partly measurable in two subjects, lacking donor cells.

Profiled with immunoSEQ multiplex PCR; TCRdb holds only in-frame clones, not every one. The sample carries about 68,000 clones, about 92% recorded once. The CDR3 has 14 amino acids. The germline gives CDR1 SGHTA, CDR2 FQGNSA. Between the trimmed V and J ends, which lost 0 bases and 4 bases, there was a span of 9 bases. Comments on this clone: What it binds is unknown.

The chain has TRBV7-2 and TRBJ1-1; D call uncertain. The TCR comes from a human patient who received a liver transplant. Part of the T cells may come from the graft donor. The sequencing used CD4+ T cells from blood, collected less than 27 months after liver transplant. In nucleotides, the CDR3 is TGTGCCAGCAGCTTAGCTGAACTCGTCACTGAAGCTTTCTTT. Its translation is CASSLAELVTEAFF.